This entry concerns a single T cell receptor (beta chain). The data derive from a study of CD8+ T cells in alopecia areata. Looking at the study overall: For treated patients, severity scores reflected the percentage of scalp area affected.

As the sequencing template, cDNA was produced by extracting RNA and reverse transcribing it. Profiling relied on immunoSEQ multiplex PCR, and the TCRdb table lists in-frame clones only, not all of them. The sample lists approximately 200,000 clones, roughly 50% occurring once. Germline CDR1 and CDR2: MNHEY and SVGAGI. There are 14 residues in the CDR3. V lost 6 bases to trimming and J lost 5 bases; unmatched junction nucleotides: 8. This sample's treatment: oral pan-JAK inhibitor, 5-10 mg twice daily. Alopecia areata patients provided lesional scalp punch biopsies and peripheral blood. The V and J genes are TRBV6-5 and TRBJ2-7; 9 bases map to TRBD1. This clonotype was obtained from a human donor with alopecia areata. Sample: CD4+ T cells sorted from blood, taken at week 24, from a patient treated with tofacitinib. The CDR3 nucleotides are TGTGCCAGCAGAGGCGTGGACAGGGGAAACGAGCAGTACTTC. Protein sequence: CASRGVDRGNEQYF.